These 8 T cell receptor beta chains originate from one sample sequenced in a study of CD8 T cells in Susac syndrome (dated by TCRdb to between 2018 and 2021). Library creation used the immunoSEQ multiplex PCR assay. RNA was extracted with the RNeasy kit and about 0.5 to 1 ug was reverse transcribed using random hexamers. TCRdb trimmed public reads at Q25 via fastp, called clones via MiXCR and kept in-frame beta chains. Every entry covers one CDR3 protein and lists the most common genes and DNA from its rows. A total of about 200,000 distinct CDR3 sequences appear in this sample, roughly 94% of them only once. The top ten clones comprise about 0.095% of the sample. The sample comprised CD4+ T cells from PBMCs. The receptors derive from a human donor in good health.

The rearrangement uses TRBV5-1 and TRBJ2-7, with 7 positions matching TRBD1. CDR1 and CDR2 (germline): SGHRS, YFSETQ. The CDR3 runs to 16 residues. J was trimmed by 1 base and V by 0 bases; bases with no gene match: 7. CDR3 nucleotide sequence: TGCGCCAGCAGCTTGGTAGTCGGGACAGCTTCCTACGAGCAGTACTTC. It yields the protein CASSLVVGTASYEQYF. Full variable domain (rest looked up from reference TRBV5-1 and TRBJ2-7): KAGVTQTPRYLIKTRGQQVTLSCSPISGHRSVSWYQQTPGQGLQFLFEYFSETQRNKGNFPGRFSGRQFSNSRSEMNVSTLELGDSALYLCASSLVVGTASYEQYFGPGTRLTVT.

The V gene is TRBV3-1, the J gene TRBJ2-6, with D unclear. V was clipped by 4 bases and J by 0 bases, with 10 bases between them. The CDR3 contains 16 residues. The germline V gene has CDR1 LGHDT and CDR2 YNNKEL (reference sequence). CDR3 in DNA: TGTGCCAGCAGCCCCTCGACCGCCTCTGGGGCCAACGTCCTGACTTTC. Residues: CASSPSTASGANVLTF.

The CDR3 reads CSVEPGQGRELFF. In nucleotides, the CDR3 is TGCAGCGTTGAACCGGGACAGGGCCGGGAGCTGTTTTTT. This chain uses TRBV29-1 with TRBJ2-2, with TRBD1 matching over 9 bases. Germline CDR1 reads SQVTM; CDR2 reads ANQGSEA. Germline trimming cut 2 bases from V and 9 bases from J; bases unmatched to any gene: 4. This CDR3 has 13 residues.

The V call is TRBV29-1, the J call TRBJ1-5; D gene uncertain. Deletions cut 4 bases from V and 3 bases from J, with 13 bases between. The CDR3 consists of 14 residues. Germline CDR1 and CDR2: SQVTM and ANQGSEA. CDR3 loop: CSVVEGTDNQPQHF. The CDR3 nucleotides read TGCAGCGTTGTCGAGGGAACGGACAATCAGCCCCAGCATTTT.

The chain carries TRBV6-5 and TRBJ2-1; TRBD2 matches at 8 bases. V was clipped by 4 bases and J by 1 base; unmatched bases: 9. The CDR3 length is 17 residues. Germline CDR1 is MNHEY and CDR2 is SVGAGI. This CDR3 reads CASSSVSGGRSYNEQFF. The CDR3 DNA is TGTGCCAGCAGTTCCGTTTCGGGGGGGCGGTCCTACAATGAGCAGTTCTTC.

The chain links TRBV3-1 to TRBJ2-1; TRBD1 or TRBD2 may be the D gene (5 bases each). CDR1 is LGHDT and CDR2 is YNNKEL in the germline V gene (reference sequence). This CDR3 comprises 18 residues. Trimming took 1 base from V and 4 from J, leaving 20 bases between them. CDR3 DNA: TGTGCCAGCAGCCAAGGGTACGGGAAGGGGCTCCTATACAATGAGCAGTTCTTC. It encodes CASSQGYGKGLLYNEQFF.

This chain connects TRBV7-2 to TRBJ2-7; 13 bases fit TRBD2. The germline V gene encodes CDR1 SGHTA and CDR2 FQGNSA. Losses at the gene ends were 5 bases for V and 6 bases for J; bases not matched to a gene: 7. This CDR3 contains 15 residues. The CDR3 reads CASSNRLAGGSEQYF. Written as DNA, the CDR3 is TGTGCCAGCAGCAATCGACTAGCGGGGGGCAGCGAGCAGTACTTC.

The chain recombines TRBV18 with TRBJ2-7; possibly TRBD2 for D (5 bases). This CDR3 contains 15 residues. Germline V gene lookup returns CDR1 KGHSH and CDR2 LQKENI. V dropped 2 bases and J dropped 6 bases, with 17 bases sitting between them. The DNA for the CDR3 is TGTGCCAGCTCACCATCGGCTCCCCGGGGTTCCGAGCAGTACTTC. Its translation: CASSPSAPRGSEQYF.